The 24 T cell receptor beta chains given below trace back to one sample, sequenced in a study of T-cell reconstitution after alpha-beta-depleted transplantation in children. A TCRbeta library incorporating unique molecular identifiers was prepared. TCRdb re-called the PCR reads with MiXCR, one entry per CDR3 protein. The table has around 64,000 distinct CDR3 sequences, roughly 10% seen once. Sequencing used PBMCs, obtained before TCRalphabeta/CD19-depleted stem cell transplant. The receptors stem from a boy aged 10-17 years with acute myeloid leukemia, due to receive a stem cell transplant.

The CDR3, as DNA: TGTGCCAGCAGCCAAGTGGGCCCGTCCTACGAGCAGTACTTC. It encodes CASSQVGPSYEQYF. This chain connects TRBV4-2 to TRBJ2-7; D call uncertain. V was clipped by 1 base and J by 1 base, with 8 bases between them. The CDR3 runs 14 residues. Germline CDR1 LGHNA, CDR2 YNFKEQ.

The V call is TRBV7-2, the J call TRBJ2-7, with 9 bases aligning to TRBD2. This CDR3 spans 14 amino acids. The J segment lost 2 bases and the V segment lost 5 bases, leaving 4 bases of the junction unmatched. CDR1 SGHTA and CDR2 FQGNSA come from the germline V gene. The CDR3 DNA reads as TGTGCCAGCAGCCAAGCGGGAGGAACCTACGAGCAGTACTTC. Its protein product is CASSQAGGTYEQYF.

This clonotype was observed many times. The genes are TRBV3-1 and TRBJ1-5; no definite D call. Per germline, CDR1 LGHDT and CDR2 YNNKEL (reference sequence). V gave up 5 bases and J gave up 6 bases, with 11 bases separating them. The CDR3 length is 13 residues. The CDR3 is CASSEGPRQPQHF. In nucleotides, the CDR3 is TGTGCCAGCAGCGAGGGTCCTCGTCAGCCCCAGCATTTT.

At least ten counts were recorded for this clonotype. This chain joins TRBV27 and TRBJ2-2, with a possible D match to TRBD2 (7 bases). The CDR3 runs to 15 residues. Deletions cut 3 bases from V and 4 bases from J, with 12 bases between. The germline V gene encodes CDR1 MNHEY and CDR2 SMNVEV (reference sequence). The CDR3 bases are TGTGCCAGCAGTTTGAAGGGGGGGAGCACCGGGGAGCTGTTTTTT. Amino acid sequence: CASSLKGGSTGELFF.

The sample holds many counts of this clonotype. The gene calls are TRBV10-3 and TRBJ2-3; possibly TRBD1 or TRBD2 for D (6 bases each). The CDR3 sequence is 16 residues long. Germline CDR1 reads ENHRY; CDR2 reads SYGVKD. V dropped 2 bases and J dropped 2 bases, with 14 bases sitting between them. The CDR3 nucleotides read TGTGCCATCAGTGAGAGGTGGGGGGCCCTCACAGATACGCAGTATTTT. The encoded protein is CAISERWGALTDTQYF.

This clonotype came up many times. The V gene is TRBV20-1, the J gene TRBJ2-2; a weak D match, TRBD2 (8 bases). The CDR3 is 16 amino acids. Germline assignment: CDR1 DFQATT and CDR2 SNEGSKA (reference sequence). Trimming removed 3 bases from V and 0 bases from J, with 14 bases in between. In DNA, the CDR3 is TGCAGTGCTAGGGTTAGCGGGACAGCGAACACCGGGGAGCTGTTTTTT. Residues: CSARVSGTANTGELFF.

Comments on this clonotype: With a much larger clone just one base away, this may be a read error. The rearrangement links TRBV9 to TRBJ1-2, with a weak D call TRBD1 (5 bases). CDR1 and CDR2 (germline): SGDLS, YYNGEE. The length of the CDR3 is 12 residues. The V end was cut by 4 bases, the J end by 12 bases, with 16 bases between. DNA of the CDR3: TGTGCCAGCAGCTCTAGGGGAGACGGCCACACCTTC. Protein: CASSSRGDGHTF.

This clonotype has a count of ten or more. J is TRBJ1-5 and V is TRBV24-1; 7 positions agree with TRBD1. The CDR3 has 16 amino acids. CDR1 and CDR2 (germline): KGHDR, SFDVKD. V trimming: 4 bases; J trimming: 3 bases; junction bases outside the gene matches: 8. The CDR3, as DNA: TGTGCCACCAGTGACTGGGGGACAGAGTTCAATCAGCCCCAGCATTTT. Protein: CATSDWGTEFNQPQHF.

This clonotype was counted ten times or more. The chain has TRBV18 and TRBJ2-3; D is perhaps TRBD1 (5 bases). Germline CDR1 KGHSH, CDR2 LQKENI. The CDR3 totals 15 residues. V lost 1 base, J lost 5 bases, and 13 bases lay in between. In DNA, the CDR3 is TGTGCCAGCTCACCACGTATGCAGGGTAAAGATACGCAGTATTTT. It yields the protein CASSPRMQGKDTQYF.

The chain combines TRBV30 with TRBJ2-2; D perhaps matches TRBD2 (6 bases). The V gene's germline CDR1 is GTSNPN and CDR2 SVGIG (reference sequence). This CDR3 is built from 14 residues. Trimming left V 3 bases short and J 4 bases short, with 12 bases between. The CDR3 DNA follows: TGTGCCTGGAGCGAGCTAGCGAGCACCGGGGAGCTGTTTTTT. It translates to CAWSELASTGELFF.

In its sample, this clonotype was seen many times. The chain recombines TRBV5-1 with TRBJ1-2; TRBD1 is a possible D gene (5 bases). Trimming shortened V by 4 bases and J by 7 bases, and 11 bases separated the two germline ends. The germline CDR1 and CDR2 sequences are SGHRS and YFSETQ. The CDR3 contains 12 residues. The CDR3 loop reads CASSVGTAGYTF. The CDR3 DNA follows: TGCGCCAGCAGCGTCGGGACCGCTGGCTACACCTTC.

The sample holds many counts of this clonotype. The chain recombines TRBV5-5 with TRBJ2-2, with D unclear. V lost 1 base and J 3 bases, leaving 16 bases between the germline ends. The CDR3 is made up of 17 amino acids. Looked up from germline, CDR1 is SGHKS and CDR2 is YYEKEE (reference sequence). The CDR3 region is CASSLFIQPQDTGELFF. CDR3 coding DNA: TGTGCCAGCAGCTTGTTTATACAGCCGCAAGACACCGGGGAGCTGTTTTTT.

This clonotype was counted at least ten times. J is TRBJ1-2 and V is TRBV20-1; D is uncertain. The V and J ends lost 7 bases and 2 bases respectively, with 20 bases between them. Germline CDR1 and CDR2: DFQATT and SNEGSKA (reference sequence). There are 15 residues in the CDR3. The CDR3 sequence is CSVSFPSPENYGYTF. The CDR3, as DNA: TGCAGTGTTAGTTTCCCCTCCCCAGAGAACTATGGCTACACCTTC.

This clonotype was detected only a few times. This chain links TRBV20-1 with TRBJ2-2; possible D gene TRBD2, 6 bases. Germline CDR1 and CDR2: DFQATT and SNEGSKA (reference sequence). The CDR3 consists of 13 residues. V was pared by 0 bases and J by 5 bases, with 7 bases between. CDR3 sequence reads: CSARDGGTGELFF. DNA of the CDR3: TGCAGTGCTAGAGATGGGGGGACCGGGGAGCTGTTTTTT.

This clonotype has a count of ten or more. This sequence joins TRBV12-3 or TRBV12-4 and TRBJ1-1; weak D call: TRBD1 (5 bases). V dropped 7 bases and J dropped 5 bases, with 17 bases sitting between them. The CDR3 runs to 14 residues. Written as DNA, the CDR3 is TGTGCCAGCACCCTAAGGGCAGGGTTAACTGAAGCTTTCTTT. The encoded protein is CASTLRAGLTEAFF.

This clonotype was observed many times. This chain uses TRBV29-1 with TRBJ1-6; D gene unclear. Germline assignment: CDR1 SQVTM and CDR2 ANQGSEA. V was clipped by 7 bases and J by 7 bases, with 11 bases between them. CDR3 size: 12 residues. This CDR3 reads CSAQTGNSPLHF. In DNA form, the CDR3 reads TGCAGCGCCCAAACGGGGAATTCACCCCTCCACTTT. Together with reference TRBV29-1 and TRBJ1-6, the CDR3 gives the full variable domain: SAVISQKPSRDICQRGTSLTIQCQVDSQVTMMFWYRQQPGQSLTLIATANQGSEATYESGFVIDKFPISRPNLTFSTLTVSNMSPEDSSIYLCSAQTGNSPLHFGNGTRLTVT.

The rearrangement joins TRBV29-1 to TRBJ1-1, with D unclear. The CDR3 is 15 residues long. Trimming removed 4 bases from V and 2 bases from J, with 17 bases in between. In germline, CDR1 is SQVTM, CDR2 ANQGSEA. The CDR3 DNA follows: TGCAGCGTTGCGAAGGACCCGTTCCCCAACACTGAAGCTTTCTTT. Protein: CSVAKDPFPNTEAFF. Complete variable domain (other parts from reference TRBV29-1 and TRBJ1-1): SAVISQKPSRDICQRGTSLTIQCQVDSQVTMMFWYRQQPGQSLTLIATANQGSEATYESGFVIDKFPISRPNLTFSTLTVSNMSPEDSSIYLCSVAKDPFPNTEAFFGQGTRLTVV.

This clonotype was seen at least ten times. The chain uses TRBV11-3 and TRBJ2-1; D not resolved. V shed 2 bases and J shed 7 bases, with 9 bases lying between them. Germline CDR1 reads SGHNT; CDR2 reads YENEEA. This CDR3 contains 13 residues. CDR3: CASSLYTENEQFF. In DNA, the CDR3 is TGTGCCAGCAGCTTATATACGGAAAATGAGCAGTTCTTC. The whole variable domain, filled in from reference TRBV11-3 and TRBJ2-1, reads EAGVVQSPRYKIIEKKQPVAFWCNPISGHNTLYWYLQNLGQGPELLIRYENEEAVDDSQLPKDRFSAERLKGVDSTLKIQPAELGDSAVYLCASSLYTENEQFFGPGTRLTVL.

This clonotype was seen repeatedly, ten times or more. The V call is TRBV12-3 or TRBV12-4, the J call TRBJ2-2, with D possibly being TRBD1 (7 bases). CDR3 length: 16 amino acids. The germline V and J ends were trimmed by 8 bases and 1 base, with 17 bases remaining between them. Here the CDR3 reads CASSGGRRVNTGELFF. CDR3 DNA sequence: TGTGCCAGCTCAGGGGGGCGGAGGGTGAACACCGGGGAGCTGTTTTTT.

This clonotype was found many times. The V and J genes are TRBV20-1 and TRBJ2-5; TRBD2 matches at 8 bases. CDR1 is DFQATT and CDR2 is SNEGSKA in the germline V gene (reference sequence). This CDR3 region has 14 residues. The V and J ends lost 2 bases and 5 bases, in that order; junction bases with no gene match: 7. As DNA, the CDR3 is TGCAGTGCTAGACCCCTAGCGGGTGGGGAGACCCAGTACTTC. Its protein product is CSARPLAGGETQYF.

This clonotype was seen at least ten times. The chain couples TRBV7-8 to TRBJ1-4; 12 bases fit TRBD1. The CDR3 covers 15 residues. Looked up from germline, CDR1 is SGHVS and CDR2 is FQNEAQ. V gave up 1 base and J gave up 7 bases; unmatched junction bases: 1. This CDR3 reads CASSLGGQGAEKLFF. For the CDR3, the DNA is TGTGCCAGCAGCTTAGGGGGACAGGGGGCTGAAAAACTGTTTTTT.

The chain is built from TRBV11-2 and TRBJ1-1; the D is unclear. Germline V gives CDR1 SGHAT, CDR2 FQNNGV. This CDR3 is built from 13 residues. With 8 bases removed from V and 1 base from J, the gap between germline ends came to 11 bases. DNA of the CDR3: TGTGCCAGCCACTCGGCCAGGAACACTGAAGCTTTCTTT. Protein product: CASHSARNTEAFF.

This clonotype was seen ten or more times. The genes are TRBV7-2 and TRBJ2-4, with 9 bases aligning to TRBD2. V gave up 4 bases and J gave up 3 bases; unmatched junction bases: 10. Germline-derived CDR1 and CDR2 are SGHTA and FQGNSA. The CDR3 is 17 residues long. CDR3 sequence (DNA): TGTGCCAGCAGCTCTAAGGCGGGAGGGCCCGTCAAAAACATTCAGTACTTC. Protein product: CASSSKAGGPVKNIQYF.

This clonotype was counted many times. The chain uses TRBV27 and TRBJ2-2; 11 nucleotides align to TRBD2. Per the germline V gene, CDR1 is MNHEY and CDR2 is SMNVEV (reference sequence). After removal of 4 bases from V and 7 bases from J, the junction contained 5 bases not matched to a gene. This CDR3 contains 15 residues. The CDR3 DNA reads as TGTGCCAGCAGTTCACTAGCGGGAGCGGGCGGGGAGCTGTTTTTT. Protein: CASSSLAGAGGELFF.